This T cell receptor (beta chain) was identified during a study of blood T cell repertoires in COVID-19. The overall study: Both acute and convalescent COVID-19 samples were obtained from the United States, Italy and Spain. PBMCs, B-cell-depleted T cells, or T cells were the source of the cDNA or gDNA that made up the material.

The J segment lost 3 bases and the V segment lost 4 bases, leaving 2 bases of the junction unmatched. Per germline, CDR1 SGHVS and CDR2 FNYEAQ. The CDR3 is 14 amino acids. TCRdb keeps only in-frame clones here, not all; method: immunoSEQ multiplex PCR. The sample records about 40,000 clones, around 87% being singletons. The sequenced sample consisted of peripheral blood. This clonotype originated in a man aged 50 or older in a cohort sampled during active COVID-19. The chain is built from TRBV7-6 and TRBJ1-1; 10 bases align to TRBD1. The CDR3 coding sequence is TGTGCCAGCAGCTCGGGACAGGGGTACACTGAAGCTTTCTTT. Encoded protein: CASSSGQGYTEAFF.